This TCR beta chain was obtained from a study of cytomegalovirus exposure and HLA in healthy donors. Whole-study findings and limits: For TCR beta chains, V- and J-gene trimming was later linked to a missense DCLRE1C variant. The analysis excluded some indistinguishable V segments, including TRBV6-2 and TRBV6-3.

The trim removed 3 bases at V and 5 bases at J, leaving 4 bases unmatched. The CDR3 is made up of 16 amino acids. In germline, CDR1 is MGHDK, CDR2 SYGVNS. Vbeta (60) and Jbeta (13) primers were used in the PCR. Profiling relied on immunoSEQ multiplex PCR, and the TCRdb table lists in-frame clones only, not all of them. The data contain approximately 150,000 clones, approximately 80% of them singletons. Samples came from healthy bone marrow donors. Of note for this clone: The target antigen is unknown.

The rearrangement joins TRBV25-1 to TRBJ2-1, with TRBD2 identical over 13 bases. Sample: PBMCs. This sequence was found in a man aged 25 to 45 in good health and CMV-seropositive. CDR3 loop: CASSETSGGKNNEQFF. In nucleotides, the CDR3 is TGTGCCAGCAGTGAGACTAGCGGGGGGAAAAACAATGAGCAGTTCTTC.